This T cell receptor beta chain was captured in a study of cytomegalovirus exposure and HLA in healthy donors. Study results and limitations: TCR beta chain V- and J-gene trimming was linked, in a later analysis, to a missense variant in DCLRE1C. Analyses of presence and absence presupposed an approximately uniform sequencing depth across donors.

About this clone: Its antigen remains unidentified.

PCR was performed using 60 Vbeta and 13 Jbeta primers. TCRdb's table, derived via immunoSEQ multiplex PCR, lists solely in-frame clones and lacks some. The repertoire includes 150,000 to 160,000 clones, 80% to 90% of them detected once, and around 2% sits in the top ten. Sequenced sample: PBMCs. The TCR originated in a woman aged 18-29 years in good health and CMV-seronegative.

The CDR3 sequence is CASSLVGAGAVGELFF. The CDR3 bases are TGTGCCAGCAGCTTAGTAGGGGCAGGGGCGGTCGGGGAGCTGTTTTTT. The J gene is TRBJ2-2, the V gene TRBV7-2; D may be TRBD1 (6 bases). Germline V gene data show CDR1 as SGHTA and CDR2 as FQGNSA. The CDR3 is made up of 16 amino acids. V was clipped by 1 base and J by 7 bases, with 16 bases between them.